This is a list of T cell receptor beta chains from one sample in a study of blood T cell repertoires in COVID-19. Assay: immunoSEQ multiplex PCR; the TCRdb copy retains only in-frame clones and omits some. The sample has 150,000 to 200,000 clones; 87% are singletons. The specimen was peripheral blood. The receptor set was obtained from a man in his forties with active or convalescent COVID-19. Each CDR3 is given with its conserved first and last residue. Where a row states a size, it is once, few, many or the class of an expanded clone; other rows omit it.

len,v_gene,abundance,j_gene,CDR3aa
14,TRBV7-2,.,TRBJ2-7,CASRGQGFSYEQYF
14,TRBV27,.,TRBJ2-7,CASSLKVTGYEQYF
14,TRBV10-3,many,TRBJ2-2,CATSTTGGPSELFF
15,TRBV19,.,TRBJ1-2,CASSSRQGDDYGYTF
12,TRBV2,.,TRBJ2-3,CASSYSPNTQYF
12,TRBV5-1,few,TRBJ2-7,CASSPYPGEQYF
17,TRBV7-6,.,TRBJ1-4,CASSLRQGVGTNEKLFF
14,TRBV5-1,.,TRBJ2-1,CASSSGGADNEQFF
13,TRBV24-1,.,TRBJ2-2,CATQGQATGELFF
16,TRBV7-7,once,TRBJ2-1,CASSLGTSGGYGEQFF
15,TRBV5-1,.,TRBJ1-6,CASSLGGMENSPLHF
16,TRBV5-1,.,TRBJ1-4,CASSSGQGALDEKLFF
12,TRBV28,.,TRBJ1-1,CASSTPSGGAFF
15,TRBV27,.,TRBJ2-7,CASIKSGGAGYEQYF
16,TRBV3-1/TRBV3-2,.,TRBJ1-2,CASSRDGGNSAYGYTF
14,TRBV3-1/TRBV3-2,.,TRBJ1-6,CASSQSAGSSPLHF
16,TRBV7-2,.,TRBJ2-2,CASSLDSGGAIGELFF
13,TRBV7-2,few,TRBJ1-2,CASSLQGAPGYTF
15,TRBV5-1,.,TRBJ1-6,CASSERQGANSPLHF
14,TRBV3-1/TRBV3-2,.,TRBJ1-2,CASATGATTNGYTF
15,TRBV4-3,.,TRBJ1-2,CASSQGQRPNYGYTF
14,TRBV5-1,.,TRBJ2-5,CASSRDSQQETQYF
12,TRBV18,.,TRBJ1-5,CASSPGGQPQHF
16,TRBV6-2/TRBV6-3,.,TRBJ2-1,CASSYSYQRNRNEQFF
18,TRBV11-2,.,TRBJ1-6,CASSLAASTSSYNSPLHF
13,TRBV7-9,few,TRBJ2-1,CASSLSRVNEQFF
14,TRBV7-9,.,TRBJ2-7,CASSATSGDYEQYF
15,TRBV24-1,.,TRBJ2-3,CATSDLGGGASTQYF
17,TRBV9,once,TRBJ2-3,CASRASGTGADTDTQYF
13,TRBV19,.,TRBJ2-3,CASSIRREDTQYF
13,TRBV10-2,.,TRBJ2-7,CASTARGAYEQYF
12,TRBV14,.,TRBJ2-2,CASSHRTGELFF
13,TRBV18,.,TRBJ1-1,CASSPTGATEAFF
13,TRBV12-3/TRBV12-4,.,TRBJ2-5,CASSLIAQETQYF
18,TRBV7-3,.,TRBJ2-3,CASSLMSSGVGALDTQYF
16,TRBV27,once,TRBJ2-3,CASSFSGTQLTDTQYF
14,TRBV6-4,.,TRBJ1-5,CASSEGGSGYPQHF
12,TRBV6-4,.,TRBJ2-3,CASIPGIGTQYF
14,TRBV7-6,once,TRBJ2-7,CASSSLDRGYEQYF
15,TRBV5-1,.,TRBJ2-1,CASSMGQGVYNEQFF
13,TRBV12-3/TRBV12-4,.,TRBJ2-7,CASQGTASYEQYF
13,TRBV19,.,TRBJ1-2,CASSLQLLYGYTF
12,TRBV9,.,TRBJ1-2,CASRGGTYGYTF
14,TRBV3-1/TRBV3-2,once,TRBJ1-1,CASSQIGGITEAFF
12,TRBV12-3/TRBV12-4,.,TRBJ1-1,CASSQGGTEAFF
15,TRBV7-9,.,TRBJ2-1,CASEQPGQGSYEQFF
16,TRBV28,once,TRBJ1-5,CASSRGTGGQGQPQHF
13,TRBV28,.,TRBJ1-3,CASSLDQGGTIYF
14,TRBV27,.,TRBJ2-7,CASSSWTGTYEQYF
14,TRBV5-1,.,TRBJ2-7,CASSLYVSSYEQYF
16,TRBV5-8,.,TRBJ1-5,CASSLEGGTSNQPQHF
14,TRBV6-6,.,TRBJ2-1,CASSSPTLGQGQFF